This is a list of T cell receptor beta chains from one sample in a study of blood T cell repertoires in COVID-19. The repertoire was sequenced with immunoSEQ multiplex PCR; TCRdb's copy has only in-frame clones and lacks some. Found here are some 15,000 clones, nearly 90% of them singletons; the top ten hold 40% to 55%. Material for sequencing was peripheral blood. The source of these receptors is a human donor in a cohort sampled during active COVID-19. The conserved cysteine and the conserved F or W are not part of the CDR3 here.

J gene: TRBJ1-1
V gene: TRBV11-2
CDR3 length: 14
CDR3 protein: ASSLVAMWGTTEAF

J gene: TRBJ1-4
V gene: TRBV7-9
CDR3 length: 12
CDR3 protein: ASSSTGDPEKLF

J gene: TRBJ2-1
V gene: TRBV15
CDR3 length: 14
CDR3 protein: ATSRASGGLYNEQF

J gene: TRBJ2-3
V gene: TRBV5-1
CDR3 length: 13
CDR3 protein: ASSLVAGVTDTQY

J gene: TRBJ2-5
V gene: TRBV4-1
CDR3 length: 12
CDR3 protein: ASSQEGDGETQY

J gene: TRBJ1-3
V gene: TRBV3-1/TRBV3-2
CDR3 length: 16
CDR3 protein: ASSQRPPQGPPGNTIY

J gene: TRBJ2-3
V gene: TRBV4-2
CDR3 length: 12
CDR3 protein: ASSQDLAQDTQY

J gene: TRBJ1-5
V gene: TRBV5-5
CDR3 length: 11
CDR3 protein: ASSLMPGDSQH

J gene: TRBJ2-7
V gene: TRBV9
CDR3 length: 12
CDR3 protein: ASSVSGQSVEQY

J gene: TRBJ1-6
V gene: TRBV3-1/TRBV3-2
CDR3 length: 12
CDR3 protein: ASSQSSYNSPLH

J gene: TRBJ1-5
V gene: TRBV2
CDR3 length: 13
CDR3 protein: ASSEMGGGNQPQH

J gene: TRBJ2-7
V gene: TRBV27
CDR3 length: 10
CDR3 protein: ASSFPGSEQY

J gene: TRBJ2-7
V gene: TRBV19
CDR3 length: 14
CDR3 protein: ASSIRVGDSTYEQY

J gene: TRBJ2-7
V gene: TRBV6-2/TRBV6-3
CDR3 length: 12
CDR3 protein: ASSVGQGAYEQY

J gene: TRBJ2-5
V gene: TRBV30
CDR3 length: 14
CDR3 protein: AWSPSAGRRKETQY